What follows are 24 T cell receptor beta chains derived from one specimen sequenced in a study of blood T cell repertoires in COVID-19. Produced via immunoSEQ multiplex PCR; TCRdb's table is partial and in-frame only. The data show 250,000 or so clones, more than 75% seen once. The sample was peripheral blood. These receptors all stem from a woman between 35 and 50 years old who had recovered from COVID-19.

The chain recombines TRBV7-2 with TRBJ1-6; 10 bases agree with TRBD1. Germline CDR1 is SGHTA and CDR2 is FQGNSA. J lost 9 bases, V lost 5 bases, and 1 base had no gene match. This CDR3 spans 13 amino acids. DNA for the CDR3: TGTGCCAGCAGCCGGGACAGGGGTTCACCCCTCCACTTT. Translation gives CASSRDRGSPLHF.

The chain joins TRBV5-6 to TRBJ2-1, with 9 positions matching TRBD2. This CDR3 is built from 16 residues. Unmatched junction bases numbered 6, after V lost 4 bases and J lost 1 base. The V gene's germline CDR1 is SGHDT and CDR2 YYEEEE. The CDR3 region is CASSHVSGSSYNEQFF. DNA of the CDR3: TGTGCCAGCAGCCATGTTAGCGGGAGTTCCTACAATGAGCAGTTCTTC.

The genes are TRBV14 and TRBJ2-7; a possible D gene is TRBD1 (6 bases). V lost 4 bases and J 3 bases, leaving 10 bases between the germline ends. This CDR3 spans 13 amino acids. Germline CDR1 SGHDN, CDR2 FVKESK. The CDR3 protein is CASSRQVDYEQYF. The CDR3 bases are TGTGCCAGCAGCCGACAGGTAGACTACGAGCAGTACTTC.

The chain combines TRBV9 with TRBJ1-1; TRBD1 might be the D (6 bases). The germline V gene has CDR1 SGDLS and CDR2 YYNGEE. The CDR3 is 14 residues long. Trimming shortened V by 5 bases and J by 3 bases, and 14 bases separated the two germline ends. The CDR3 spells CASRGADRDTEAFF. Written as DNA, the CDR3 is TGTGCCAGCAGAGGAGCGGACAGAGACACTGAAGCTTTCTTT.

The chain carries TRBV9 and TRBJ1-2; D is possibly TRBD1 (5 bases). Trimming cost V 3 bases and J 7 bases, with 16 bases left between them. The CDR3 sequence is 14 residues long. CDR1 is SGDLS, CDR2 YYNGEE, per germline. The CDR3 here is CASSAYLGTPGYTF. The CDR3 DNA follows: TGTGCCAGCAGCGCCTATCTTGGGACTCCTGGCTACACCTTC.

For this clone: Other DNA sequences in this sample translate to the same CDR3. The chain has TRBV5-1 and TRBJ2-5; 8 nucleotides align to TRBD2. The V and J ends lost 0 bases and 5 bases, in that order; junction bases with no gene match: 3. Looked up from germline, CDR1 is SGHRS and CDR2 is YFSETQ. This CDR3 comprises 14 residues. This CDR3 reads CASSLDPSGETQYF. Here the CDR3 DNA reads TGCGCCAGCAGCTTGGATCCTAGCGGGGAGACCCAGTACTTC.

The gene calls are TRBV12-5 and TRBJ1-4; 10 bases match TRBD1. The germline V gene has CDR1 LGHNT and CDR2 FRNRAP. CDR3 size: 14 residues. V was pared by 7 bases and J by 8 bases, with 7 bases of the junction left unmatched. The CDR3 DNA reads TGTGCTAGTGCCGAGGACAGGGGGGGGGAAAAACTGTTTTTT. This gives the protein CASAEDRGGEKLFF.

The chain combines TRBV7-9 with TRBJ1-3; TRBD1 agrees at 10 bases. Germline V lookup: CDR1 SEHNR, CDR2 FQNEAQ (reference sequence). V shed 3 bases and J 0 bases; nucleotides not matched to a gene: 5. This CDR3 has 17 amino acids. In DNA, the CDR3 is TGTGCCAGCAGCTTCCGGGACAGGGGACTCTCTGGAAACACCATATATTTT. As protein: CASSFRDRGLSGNTIYF.

The genes are TRBV7-3 and TRBJ2-1; 9 bases fit TRBD2. Unmatched junction bases numbered 8, after V lost 4 bases and J lost 4 bases. CDR3 length equals 16 residues. Germline CDR1 reads SGHTA; CDR2 reads FQGTGA. Here the CDR3 reads CASSYSGGLLYNEQFF. DNA of the CDR3: TGTGCCAGCAGCTATAGCGGGGGCCTACTATACAATGAGCAGTTCTTC.

The chain links TRBV2 to TRBJ1-5; no definite D call. The CDR3 sequence is 12 residues long. Germline loops: CDR1 SNHLY, CDR2 FYNNEI. V was cut by 6 bases and J by 6 bases, with 9 bases left in between. CDR3 DNA sequence: TGTGCCAGCAGGACCACAGTTCAGCCCCAGCATTTT. This encodes CASRTTVQPQHF. Together with reference TRBV2 and TRBJ1-5, the CDR3 gives the full variable domain: EPEVTQTPSHQVTQMGQEVILRCVPISNHLYFYWYRQILGQKVEFLVSFYNNEISEKSEIFDDQFSVERPDGSNFTLKIRSTKLEDSAMYFCASRTTVQPQHFGDGTRLSIL.

J is TRBJ1-1 and V is TRBV6-5; D perhaps matches TRBD1 (5 bases). Germline CDR1 reads MNHEY; CDR2 reads SVGAGI. Between the trimmed V and J ends, which lost 0 bases and 5 bases, there was a span of 13 bases. CDR3 length equals 15 residues. In nucleotides, the CDR3 is TGTGCCAGCAGTTACTCGTCGGGGGTGGGGACTGAAGCTTTCTTT. Translated, it gives CASSYSSGVGTEAFF.

The chain employs TRBV30 and TRBJ1-6, with TRBD1 as a possible D gene (6 bases). The germline V gene has CDR1 GTSNPN and CDR2 SVGIG (reference sequence). The germline V and J ends were trimmed by 4 bases and 13 bases, with 20 bases remaining between them. The CDR3 length is 14 residues. This CDR3 reads CAWNPTGGGAPLHF. The CDR3 DNA is TGTGCCTGGAACCCCACGGGGGGCGGAGCTCCCCTCCACTTT. The whole variable domain, remainder taken from reference TRBV30 and TRBJ1-6, is SQTIHQWPATLVQPVGSPLSLECTVEGTSNPNLYWYRQAAGRGLQLLFYSVGIGQISSEVPQNLSASRPQDRQFILSSKKLLLSDSGFYLCAWNPTGGGAPLHFGNGTRLTVT.

The rearrangement uses TRBV27 and TRBJ1-2, with D unclear. The CDR3 sequence is 15 residues long. From germline, CDR1 is MNHEY and CDR2 SMNVEV (reference sequence). Trimming took off 3 bases at V and 6 bases at J, with 17 bases between the two ends. DNA for the CDR3: TGTGCCAGCAGTTTTCTGGGCAGAGCTTCTGATGGCTACACCTTC. Translating gives CASSFLGRASDGYTF.

This rearrangement joins TRBV3-1 (or the pseudogene TRBV3-2) to TRBJ2-3; the D gene is possibly TRBD2 (7 bases). The CDR3 runs 15 residues. Per the germline V gene, CDR1 is LGHDT and CDR2 is YNNKEL (reference sequence). Trimming took off 0 bases at V and 5 bases at J, with 12 bases between the two ends. CDR3 amino acids: CASSQERGPGDTQYF. The CDR3 DNA sequence: TGTGCCAGCAGCCAAGAGCGGGGGCCGGGAGATACGCAGTATTTT.

The V gene is TRBV6-5, the J gene TRBJ1-1; 7 bases line up with TRBD1. Germline V gives CDR1 MNHEY, CDR2 SVGAGI. With 2 bases clipped from V and 5 bases from J, the junction kept 2 bases outside the gene matches. CDR3 length: 13 residues. CDR3 residues: CASSYTGETEAFF. CDR3 in DNA: TGTGCCAGCAGTTACACAGGGGAGACTGAAGCTTTCTTT.

The chain combines TRBV4-1 with TRBJ2-5, with 10 bases aligning to TRBD2. Germline V gene lookup returns CDR1 MGHRA and CDR2 YSYEKL. CDR3 size: 16 residues. Losses at the gene ends were 0 bases for V and 5 bases for J; bases not matched to a gene: 6. The CDR3 loop reads CASSQDSGGSQETQYF. Written as DNA, the CDR3 is TGCGCCAGCAGCCAAGATAGCGGGGGGTCGCAGGAGACCCAGTACTTC.

The V and J genes are TRBV29-1 and TRBJ1-2, with a tentative D call TRBD1 (6 bases). The ends were cut back, 4 bases at V and 5 bases at J, with 8 bases in the middle. Germline V gives CDR1 SQVTM, CDR2 ANQGSEA. The CDR3 covers 11 residues. The CDR3 coding sequence is TGCAGCGTTGGACAGGAATATGGCTACACCTTC. This translates into CSVGQEYGYTF.

This chain uses TRBV5-4 with TRBJ1-1; maybe TRBD1 (6 bases). The ends were cut back, 6 bases at V and 1 base at J, with 13 bases in the middle. The germline CDR1 and CDR2 sequences are SGHNT and YYREEE (reference sequence). The CDR3 extends over 14 amino acids. The CDR3 reads CASNNRAENTEAFF. The CDR3 nucleotides read TGTGCCAGCAACAACAGGGCGGAGAACACTGAAGCTTTCTTT.

The chain has TRBV2 and TRBJ1-1; D is ambiguous. From germline, CDR1 is SNHLY and CDR2 FYNNEI. V was clipped by 2 bases and J by 4 bases, with 17 bases between them. CDR3 length: 16 amino acids. This chain's CDR3 is CASSEWQVSVPTEAFF. The DNA of the CDR3 is TGTGCCAGCAGTGAATGGCAGGTATCGGTGCCCACTGAAGCTTTCTTT.

The gene calls are TRBV5-1 and TRBJ2-3; 7 bases align to TRBD2. CDR3 length: 13 amino acids. Looked up from germline, CDR1 is SGHRS and CDR2 is YFSETQ. Trimming removed 4 bases from V and 4 bases from J; junction bases left unmatched: 3. As DNA, the CDR3 is TGCGCCAGCAGCGGGGGGGACGCAGATACGCAGTATTTT. This translates into CASSGGDADTQYF.

The CDR3 protein is CAWSEVPGGVYEQYF. In DNA, the CDR3 is TGTGCCTGGAGTGAGGTCCCAGGGGGCGTCTACGAGCAGTACTTC. The gene calls are TRBV30 and TRBJ2-7; the match to TRBD1 covers 8 bases. The CDR3 has 15 residues. After removal of 1 base from V and 3 bases from J, the junction contained 8 bases not matched to a gene. Germline CDR1 and CDR2: GTSNPN and SVGIG (reference sequence).

The sample holds one count of this clone. The gene calls are TRBV9 and TRBJ1-3; D not certain. Germline CDR1 reads SGDLS; CDR2 reads YYNGEE. The germline V and J ends were trimmed by 4 bases and 0 bases, with 14 bases remaining between them. This CDR3 region has 16 residues. Written as DNA, the CDR3 is TGTGCCAGCAGCCCCCGGGGAAGCCTCTCTGGAAACACCATATATTTT. It is translated as CASSPRGSLSGNTIYF.

The CDR3 loop reads CAINFGTATNYGYTF. CDR3 bases: TGTGCCATCAATTTCGGGACAGCTACTAACTATGGCTACACCTTC. The chain recombines TRBV10-3 with TRBJ1-2, with 7 bases identical to TRBD1. The germline V gene encodes CDR1 ENHRY and CDR2 SYGVKD. V lost 7 bases to trimming and J lost 0 bases; unmatched junction nucleotides: 8. The CDR3 has 15 residues.

The J gene is TRBJ2-5, the V gene TRBV7-7; TRBD1 agrees at 7 bases. Germline CDR1 SSHAT, CDR2 FNYEAQ (reference sequence). With 3 bases clipped from V and 5 bases from J, the junction kept 3 bases outside the gene matches. This CDR3 is 13 amino acids long. This chain's CDR3 is CASSFDREETQYF. CDR3 DNA sequence: TGTGCCAGCAGCTTTGACAGGGAGGAGACCCAGTACTTC.